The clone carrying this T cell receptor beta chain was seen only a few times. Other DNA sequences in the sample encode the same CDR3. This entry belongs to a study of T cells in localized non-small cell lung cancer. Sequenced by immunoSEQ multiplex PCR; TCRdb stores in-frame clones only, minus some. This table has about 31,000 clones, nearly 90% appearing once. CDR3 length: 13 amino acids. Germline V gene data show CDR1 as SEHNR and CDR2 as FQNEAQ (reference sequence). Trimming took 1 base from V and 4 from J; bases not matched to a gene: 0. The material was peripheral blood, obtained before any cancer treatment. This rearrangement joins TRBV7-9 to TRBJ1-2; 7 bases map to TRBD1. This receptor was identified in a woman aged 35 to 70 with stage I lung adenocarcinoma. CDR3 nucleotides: TGTGCCAGCAGCTTAGGACAGGGCTATGGCTACACCTTC. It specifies CASSLGQGYGYTF.